This TCR beta chain was found in a study of Graves' ophthalmopathy and Graves' hyperthyroidism (dated by TCRdb to 2017 to 2018). The study in broad terms: Peripheral blood was collected at initial diagnosis, before any treatment. The study used TCR beta repertoire signatures to distinguish Graves' ophthalmopathy from Graves' hyperthyroidism and to predict progression to ophthalmopathy. In total, 135 blood samples were TCR-sequenced: fewer than 50 ophthalmopathy, roughly 80 hyperthyroidism and about 17 hyperthyroidism-to-ophthalmopathy patients. To explore V-J signatures that distinguish ophthalmopathy from hyperthyroidism, a discovery set of 100 patients was enrolled, made up of 40 to 45 with ophthalmopathy and around 60 with stable hyperthyroidism. An independent validation cohort was composed of 18 hyperthyroidism patients and more than 15 patients who later progressed from hyperthyroidism to ophthalmopathy. In five or six hyperthyroidism patients, T-cell repertoires of thyroid tissue and blood were compared. Following sampling, methimazole starting at 30 mg daily was administered to hyperthyroidism patients, and high-dose intravenous methylprednisolone was administered to ophthalmopathy patients. The roughly 91 discovery patients were randomly divided into training and test sets at a 7:3 ratio. Results the study describes overall, beyond this receptor: In cross-validation, the 13-signature model distinguished ophthalmopathy from stable hyperthyroidism with around 90% sensitivity and about 81% specificity, while in the test set the corresponding values were 80% and 75%. Sample size was not predetermined statistically, and investigators were not blinded to group allocation. Among expanded thyroid clonotypes with frequency above 0.001, most also showed up in blood, which suggests that blood repertoires may reflect the thyroid immune response. In validation, the model predicted ophthalmopathy progression with about 71% sensitivity and 72% to 80% specificity; 12 predicted patients were CT-confirmed with GO in a median of roughly 6.8 months.

Ophthalmopathy patients were characterized by moderately to severely active disease, a Clinical Activity Score of at least 3, a NOSPECS grade of at least 4, and a disease duration under 3 months. Patients with other autoimmune diseases, uncontrolled infections, pregnancy or lactation were excluded from the study. Clinical symptoms, serum thyroxine, TRAb, thyroid ultrasound and orbital computed tomography were used for diagnosis. PBMCs were isolated from about 9.2 ml of fresh peripheral blood by Ficoll-Paque density gradient centrifugation. Trizol reagent was used to extract the total RNA, and its quality was then checked on an Agilent 2100 Bioanalyzer. With respect to this clonotype: Its specific antigen is unknown. Base qualities were left out, and no much larger clone turns up one base away.

For repertoire sequencing, the TCR beta CDR3 regions were amplified from RNA transcripts. The first round of RT-PCR was done with HTBI primers and the Qiagen OneStep RT-PCR kit, and was followed by a second round of multiplex PCR, then size selection and purification. The libraries underwent paired-end sequencing with 100 bp reads on an Illumina HiSeq2000. From the authors' description of their analysis: SOAPnuke was used to process the reads, removing any read that contained adapters or uncalled bases, had a mean Phred below 15, or lacked an exact match to the constant primer or identifier. COPE v1.2.5 was used to merge high-quality paired reads. Each unique nucleotide sequence was treated as a clonotype, and MiTCR v1.1 was used to align the clonotypes to the IMGT TRB V, D and J references. Analysis was restricted to V-J combinations with a frequency above 0.0001, which covered roughly 99% of repertoires. A TCR clonal expansion and chaos score per V-J combination was defined as the ratio of F50 clonal expansion to chaos observed in the TCRdist matrix. Welch's t-statistics and random forest were used to narrow the features down to roughly twelve V-J combinations, which were then fed into a naive Bayes classifier. The similarity between thyroid and blood repertoires was quantified using the Morisita-Horn index. The raw public reads went through TCRdb reprocessing: fastp at Q25, MiXCR clone calling, in-frame beta chains kept. Rows matching on CDR3 protein sequence are summarized as one entry with the most common DNA and genes. TCRdb's processing, not the authors', yielded these V and J calls. For this sample the table gives over 450,000 distinct CDR3 sequences, of which about an eighth were detected only once. Together, the top ten hold 8% to 10% of the sample.

Inclusive of the bounding cysteine and phenylalanine, the CDR3 is 15 residues long. Left in the record is the CDR3 DNA by itself, 45 bases read in frame from the first base. Trimming accounts for 0 bases at V and 1 base at J, while the number of junction bases matched to no gene is 3. The germline V gene (reference sequence) provides CDR1 MNHEY and CDR2 SMNVEV. This receptor was identified in a woman younger than 45 with Graves' ophthalmopathy. Donor details come from another sample of the same person, matched by shared clones. The sample comprised blood. The sequence is built from TRBV27 and TRBJ2-7, with 7 bases in between that match TRBD2. The sequenced DNA: TGTGCCAGCAGTTTATCTTTCGGGGGGTCCTACGAGCAGTACTTC. It translates to CASSLSFGGSYEQYF.